This TCR beta chain stems from a study of T cell responses to AZD1222 COVID-19 vaccine. Whole-study results and caveats: Donors, mostly white British, included more females; clonal diversity was possibly underestimated. Spike-specific TCR breadth and depth both grew after two AZD1222 doses. Baseline testing showed seropositivity in only a handful of AZD1222 recipients. Reports say nearly half of spike-specific TCRs go after unmutated variant regions.

Regarding this clone: The antigen is not known.

Germline V gene lookup returns CDR1 GTSNPN and CDR2 SVGIG (reference sequence). This CDR3 region has 15 residues. With V trimmed by 2 bases and J by 7 bases, 6 bases remained unmatched. Assay used: immunoSEQ multiplex PCR; TCRdb lists only in-frame clones, some missing. Altogether about 70,000 clones are present, about 83% being singletons, with the ten largest covering about 6%. The material was peripheral blood, obtained 28 days after the second AZD1222 dose. The chain employs TRBV30 and TRBJ1-6; TRBD1 aligns across 9 bases. This receptor was identified in an adult who received the AZD1222 COVID-19 vaccine. CDR3 nucleotides: TGTGCCTGGAGTCCGGGACAGGGACGGAATTCACCCCTCCACTTT. Translation: CAWSPGQGRNSPLHF.